The sequence of this TCR beta chain was determined in a study of patients and donors after allogeneic stem cell transplantation. The CDR3 contains 15 residues. The germline CDR1 and CDR2 sequences are LGHNA and YNFKEQ. The V segment lost 3 bases and the J segment 4 bases; nucleotides outside the gene matches: 7. MiXCR was run by TCRdb on the RT-PCR reads, yielding one entry per CDR3 protein. The data contain under 200,000 distinct CDR3 sequences, around 30% of them singletons. This clonotype originated in a human donor who was either an allogeneic HSCT recipient or a stem cell or donor lymphocyte infusion donor (not recorded which). It is not recorded whose cells these are; they may come from a transplant donor. The sample comprised blood, either unsorted or a sorted T cell fraction (not recorded which). The chain recombines TRBV4-2 with TRBJ2-5, with TRBD2 identical over 8 bases. CDR3 coding DNA: TGTGCCAGCAGCCAGATAGCGGGATGGGGAGAGACCCAGTACTTC. Protein sequence: CASSQIAGWGETQYF.